Each of the 25 T cell receptor beta chains below was sequenced from the same sample in a study of spatial heterogeneity in lung cancer. Study-wide results and caveats: Intratumoral expanded alpha and beta TCR counts were found to track tumor mutation counts.

TCRdb used MiXCR to reprocess the 5' RACE reads, holding one entry per CDR3 protein. The sample has about 1,400 distinct CDR3 sequences; over 6.5% are singletons. No antigen has been identified for these receptors. The sample's time point: sample taken at primary tumor resection. Sequences were derived from lung tumor tissue, sampled at surgery. All receptors derive from a female donor with early-stage non-small cell lung cancer.

The sample holds many counts of this clonotype. The gene calls are TRBV3-1 and TRBJ1-1, with D unresolved. The CDR3 runs to 13 residues. The germline V and J ends were trimmed by 4 bases and 8 bases, with 14 bases remaining between them. Germline-derived CDR1 and CDR2 are LGHDT and YNNKEL (reference sequence). As DNA, the CDR3 is TGTGCCAGCAGCCTGGCGGGGAAAGGGGAAGCTTTCTTT. It is translated as CASSLAGKGEAFF.

By sample fraction, this clonotype is large. The chain joins TRBV7-9 to TRBJ1-2; tentatively, D is TRBD1 (5 bases). Germline V gives CDR1 SEHNR, CDR2 FQNEAQ (reference sequence). This CDR3 region has 15 residues. Trimming cost V 2 bases and J 8 bases, with 18 bases left between them. CDR3 sequence (DNA): TGTGCCAGCAGCTTATCGACAGCCGGGACGTCGGGCTACACCTTC. It encodes CASSLSTAGTSGYTF.

In this sample, this clonotype is large. This rearrangement joins TRBV7-2 to TRBJ2-1; TRBD1 matches 11 bases. Trimming cost V 5 bases and J 7 bases; bases outside gene matches: 13. The CDR3 extends over 17 amino acids. CDR1 is SGHTA and CDR2 is FQGNSA in the germline V gene. CDR3 amino acids: CASSPSLGQGVGNEQFF. The CDR3 nucleotides read TGTGCCAGCAGCCCGTCGCTGGGACAGGGGGTGGGAAATGAGCAGTTCTTC.

CDR3 nucleotides: TGTGCCAGCAGCCCCATGAGGCTAGCGGCTAGCACAGATACGCAGTATTTT. Translated: CASSPMRLAASTDTQYF. The V gene is TRBV12-3 or TRBV12-4, the J gene TRBJ2-3; 7 bases map to TRBD2. The CDR3 runs to 17 residues. After removal of 6 bases from V and 0 bases from J, the junction contained 12 bases not matched to a gene.

In this sample, this clonotype is medium-sized (0.01 to 0.1%). V is TRBV30 and J is TRBJ1-2; 11 bases fit TRBD1. Germline V lookup: CDR1 GTSNPN, CDR2 SVGIG (reference sequence). This CDR3 is 16 amino acids long. V shed 3 bases, J shed 3 bases, and the junction held 9 bases outside the gene matches. The CDR3 is CAWSPPGQGDDYGYTF. In DNA, the CDR3 is TGTGCCTGGAGCCCCCCGGGACAGGGGGATGACTATGGCTACACCTTC.

By its share, this clonotype is medium-sized. This sequence joins TRBV7-2 and TRBJ2-7, with D hard to call. The CDR3 runs 12 residues. Germline V CDR1 and CDR2: SGHTA, FQGNSA. Trimming removed 5 bases at V and 4 bases at J, with 9 bases between. CDR3 bases: TGTGCCAGCAGCCCCACATCATACGAGCAGTACTTC. The encoded protein is CASSPTSYEQYF.

By proportion, this clonotype is large (0.1 to 1%). V gene TRBV10-3 combines with J gene TRBJ2-7, with 9 nucleotides matching TRBD1. J lost 3 bases, V lost 3 bases, and 6 bases had no gene match. The CDR3 loop spans 15 amino acids. Germline loops: CDR1 ENHRY, CDR2 SYGVKD. The CDR3 DNA follows: TGTGCCATCAGTGACGATGGGACAGGGTACTACGAGCAGTACTTC. It is translated as CAISDDGTGYYEQYF.

By share, this clonotype ranks as medium-sized. The CDR3 DNA is TGTGCCAGCAGTGAGGGACAGAAGTCCTACGAGCAGTACGTC. Translation: CASSEGQKSYEQYV. The chain employs TRBV6-1 and TRBJ2-7; 7 bases are shared with TRBD1. The germline gives CDR1 MNHNS, CDR2 SASEGT. Trimming cost V 3 bases and J 1 base; bases outside gene matches: 3. The CDR3 covers 14 residues.

By share, this clonotype counts as medium-sized. CDR3 sequence: CASSYGVAGSQETQYF. CDR3 coding DNA: TGTGCCAGCAGTTACGGGGTAGCGGGAAGCCAAGAGACCCAGTACTTC. V and J are TRBV6-6 and TRBJ2-5; TRBD2 agrees at 8 bases. The CDR3 runs 16 residues. V dropped 2 bases and J dropped 1; count of bases not matched to a gene: 6. The V gene's germline CDR1 is MNHNY and CDR2 SVGAGI (reference sequence).

CDR3 coding DNA: TGTGCCAGCAGCAAAGTGGGGACTAGCGGGAGTAGGGCCTCCTACGAGCAGTACGTC. This codes for CASSKVGTSGSRASYEQYV. The J gene is TRBJ2-7, the V gene TRBV21-1; TRBD2 is the table's D call, not checked against the DNA. TRBV21-1 is tagged as a pseudogene. The CDR3 has 19 amino acids.

This clonotype is large within its sample. The rearrangement uses TRBV5-1 and TRBJ2-1; 11 nucleotides agree with TRBD2. The CDR3 length is 17 residues. The germline CDR1 and CDR2 sequences are SGHRS and YFSETQ. The V segment lost 0 bases and the J segment 5 bases; nucleotides outside the gene matches: 7. Written as DNA, the CDR3 is TGCGCCAGCAGCTTGGCCAGGCTAGCGGGAGGTCACAATGAGCAGTTCTTC. This translates into CASSLARLAGGHNEQFF.

This clonotype was recorded at least ten times. The gene calls are TRBV7-3 and TRBJ2-2; 8 bases match TRBD1. CDR3 length: 15 residues. Trimming cost V 5 bases and J 2 bases; bases outside gene matches: 4. Germline V gene data show CDR1 as SGHTA and CDR2 as FQGTGA. The chain's CDR3 is CASSDGQGNTGELFF. The CDR3, as DNA: TGTGCCAGCAGCGACGGACAGGGCAACACCGGGGAGCTGTTTTTT. Supplemented by reference TRBV7-3 and TRBJ2-2, the full variable domain reads GAGVSQTPSNKVTEKGKYVELRCDPISGHTALYWYRQSLGQGPEFLIYFQGTGAADDSGLPNDRFFAVRPEGSVSTLKIQRTERGDSAVYLCASSDGQGNTGELFFGEGSRLTVL.

This clonotype is termed medium-sized (0.01 to 0.1%). The chain recombines TRBV19 with TRBJ2-2; perhaps TRBD1 as D (5 bases). Germline V gives CDR1 LNHDA, CDR2 SQIVND (reference sequence). The CDR3 totals 15 residues. The germline V and J ends were trimmed by 3 bases and 0 bases, with 8 bases remaining between them. CDR3 coding DNA: TGTGCCAGTAGTATCGGACACGCGAACACCGGGGAGCTGTTTTTT. Translation: CASSIGHANTGELFF.

By share, this clonotype counts as medium-sized. The genes are TRBV6-1 and TRBJ1-5; D perhaps matches TRBD1 (5 bases). CDR3 length equals 17 residues. Germline CDR1 MNHNS, CDR2 SASEGT. V was clipped by 1 base and J by 0 bases, with 13 bases between them. DNA of the CDR3: TGTGCCAGCAGTGAAGATAGGGGCCTCCTTAGCAATCAGCCCCAGCATTTT. This gives the protein CASSEDRGLLSNQPQHF.

The chain couples TRBV7-9 to TRBJ2-1, with TRBD1 matching 9 bases. Germline V gene lookup returns CDR1 SEHNR and CDR2 FQNEAQ (reference sequence). The CDR3 totals 16 residues. Unmatched junction bases numbered 8, after V lost 4 bases and J lost 4 bases. The DNA for the CDR3 is TGTGCCAGCAGCTCCCGGGACAGGGAGAATTACAATGAGCAGTTCTTC. Translating gives CASSSRDRENYNEQFF. The full variable domain, completed using reference TRBV7-9 and TRBJ2-1, is DTGVSQNPRHKITKRGQNVTFRCDPISEHNRLYWYRQTLGQGPEFLTYFQNEAQLEKSRLLSDRFSAERPKGSFSTLEIQRTEQGDSAMYLCASSSRDRENYNEQFFGPGTRLTVL.

By share, this clonotype ranks as medium-sized (0.01 to 0.1%). This chain uses TRBV7-3 with TRBJ2-5; D is unresolved. V gave up 0 bases and J gave up 5 bases, with 7 bases separating them. The CDR3 totals 13 residues. CDR1 and CDR2 (germline): SGHTA, FQGTGA. CDR3 coding DNA: TGTGCCAGCAGCTTAACCCCGGACGAGACCCAGTACTTC. Its protein is CASSLTPDETQYF.

This clonotype is medium-sized within its sample. The chain joins TRBV5-3 to TRBJ2-3, with no clear D. TRBV5-3 belongs to the ORF category, with a function that is uncertain. The V end was cut by 0 bases, the J end by 6 bases, with 14 bases between. There are 15 residues in the CDR3. As DNA, the CDR3 is TGTGCCAGAAGCTTGGCCAAGCCTCTGGGGGATACGCAGTATTTT. Translating gives CARSLAKPLGDTQYF.

This clonotype is deemed medium-sized (0.01 to 0.1%). The chain combines TRBV11-2 with TRBJ2-7, with 8 bases fitting TRBD1. CDR3 length equals 13 residues. Germline CDR1 and CDR2: SGHAT and FQNNGV. Trimming at V came to 5 bases and at J to 4 bases, leaving 4 bases not matched to a gene. The CDR3 nucleotides read TGTGCCAGCAGCGACGGGACAGGTTACGAGCAGTACGTC. Protein product: CASSDGTGYEQYV.

By its share, this clonotype is medium-sized. The genes are TRBV20-1 and TRBJ2-3; 9 positions match TRBD2. Germline V CDR1 and CDR2: DFQATT, SNEGSKA (reference sequence). J gave up 0 bases and V 5 bases, and 6 bases lay outside the gene matches. The CDR3 has 15 amino acids. The CDR3 DNA reads as TGCAGTGCTCCTCGACTAGCGGTTAGCACAGATACGCAGTATTTT. Translating it yields CSAPRLAVSTDTQYF.

This clonotype is deemed medium-sized. The rearrangement joins TRBV24-1 to TRBJ1-5, with D unresolved. The ends were cut back, 3 bases at V and 3 bases at J, with 2 bases in the middle. The germline CDR1 and CDR2 sequences are KGHDR and SFDVKD. The CDR3 totals 12 residues. CDR3 sequence reads: CATSDTNQPQHF. The CDR3 region has the DNA TGTGCCACCAGTGATACCAATCAGCCCCAGCATTTT.

This clonotype counts as large. The chain links TRBV5-1 to TRBJ2-1; the D call may be TRBD1 or TRBD2 (6 bases each). V was pared by 0 bases and J by 7 bases, with 14 bases between. The CDR3 extends over 15 amino acids. The germline V gene encodes CDR1 SGHRS and CDR2 YFSETQ. The CDR3 region has the DNA TGCGCCAGCAGCTTGGTAAAGGGGGGAGGTAATGAGCAGTTCTTC. It codes for CASSLVKGGGNEQFF.

This clonotype is termed medium-sized. The gene calls are TRBV20-1 and TRBJ1-2; no reliable D call. Germline CDR1 and CDR2: DFQATT and SNEGSKA (reference sequence). The CDR3 has 14 residues. The germline V and J ends were trimmed by 5 bases and 8 bases, with 21 bases remaining between them. CDR3 amino acids: CSAPNQLPFMGYTF. The CDR3 DNA reads TGCAGTGCTCCGAATCAGCTTCCCTTTATGGGCTACACCTTC.

This clonotype is termed large. In DNA, the CDR3 is TGCGCCAGCAGTCGGCAGGGCTACGAGCAGTACGTC. As protein: CASSRQGYEQYV. This rearrangement joins TRBV23-1 to TRBJ2-7; maybe TRBD1 (5 bases). TRBV23-1 is an open reading frame, and its role is uncertain. The CDR3 runs to 12 residues. Trimming pared 4 bases from V and 3 bases from J, leaving 7 bases between.

This clonotype was counted a single time. Germline and junction disagree at one end, which may indicate a read error. The rearrangement uses TRBV27 and TRBJ2-3, with 10 positions matching TRBD2. The V gene's germline CDR1 is MNHEY and CDR2 SMNVEV (reference sequence). There are 16 residues in the CDR3. The CDR3 DNA follows: TGTGCCAGCAGTTGGAAGCGGGGGGGCGGCACAGATACGCGGTATTTT. This gives the protein CASSWKRGGGTDTRYF.

The chain links TRBV12-3 or TRBV12-4 to TRBJ2-7, with 9 nucleotides matching TRBD2. The CDR3 consists of 17 residues. V shed 5 bases and J 5 bases; nucleotides not matched to a gene: 16. Written as DNA, the CDR3 is TGTGCCAGCAGTCCCCTAATTAGCGGGAGAGCGGTCGACGAGCAGTACGTC. Amino acid sequence: CASSPLISGRAVDEQYV.